The 27 T cell receptor beta chains listed next were all sequenced from one sample in a study of Graves' ophthalmopathy and Graves' hyperthyroidism. The study amplified TCR beta CDR3 regions using RNA transcripts. Investigators did first-round RT-PCR with HTBI primers, then second-round multiplex PCR. TCRdb reprocessed the multiplex PCR reads via MiXCR and lists one record per CDR3 protein. The data hold 680,000 or so distinct CDR3 sequences, with about a fifth observed a single time. The sequencing sample was made of peripheral blood. The receptors stem from a woman aged 18-35 years with stable Graves' hyperthyroidism. Some clones in this sample may be carry-over from other donors' samples.

The CDR3 sequence is CATSPQGGYGYTF. In DNA form, the CDR3 reads TGTGCCACCAGTCCACAGGGAGGCTATGGCTACACCTTC. The chain joins TRBV7-2 to TRBJ1-2, with D possibly matching TRBD1 (6 bases). Per the germline V gene, CDR1 is SGHTA and CDR2 is FQGNSA. The CDR3 runs 13 residues. Trimming shortened V by 10 bases and J by 4 bases, and 16 bases separated the two germline ends.

This clonotype occurred many times. The rearrangement joins TRBV12-3 or TRBV12-4 to TRBJ1-1; D ambiguous. CDR3 length equals 13 residues. Trimming cost V 3 bases and J 6 bases, with 11 bases left between them. The CDR3 nucleotides are TGTGCCAGCAGTTTTATGAAGGGCTCTGAAGCTTTCTTT. This encodes CASSFMKGSEAFF.

This sequence joins TRBV11-2 and TRBJ1-1; 7 bases are a match to TRBD1. CDR1 and CDR2 (germline): SGHAT, FQNNGV. This CDR3 has 16 residues. V gave up 5 bases and J gave up 6 bases; unmatched junction bases: 15. In DNA form, the CDR3 reads TGTGCCAGCAGCCCCTGGGGGGCAGGGGGGAATGCTGAAGCTTTCTTT. It translates to CASSPWGAGGNAEAFF.

In the case of this clonotype: A much larger clone differs from this one at a single base, so this may be a read error. The V gene is TRBV7-2, the J gene TRBJ2-5; tentatively, D is TRBD2 (6 bases). This CDR3 contains 16 residues. V was trimmed by 1 base and J by 5 bases, leaving 17 bases between them. Germline values: CDR1 SGHTA, CDR2 FQGNSA. CDR3 coding DNA: TGTGCCAGCAGCTTAGTAGGTGGGGGGTCCACGGAGACCCAGTACTTC. This sequence encodes CASSLVGGGSTETQYF. Full variable domain (rest looked up from reference TRBV7-2 and TRBJ2-5): GAGVSQSPSNKVTEKGKDVELRCDPISGHTALYWYRQSLGQGLEFLIYFQGNSAPDKSGLPSDRFSAERTGGSVSTLTIQRTQQEDSAVYLCASSLVGGGSTETQYFGPGTRLLVL.

This clonotype was observed at least ten times. The chain couples TRBV6-2 or TRBV6-3 to TRBJ1-1; 9 nucleotides line up with TRBD1. This CDR3 comprises 15 residues. From germline, CDR1 is MNHEY and CDR2 SVGEGT. V lost 0 bases, J lost 7 bases, and 6 bases stayed unmatched. The CDR3 reads CASSYSTGGLVEAFF. CDR3 bases: TGTGCCAGCAGTTACTCTACAGGGGGCCTCGTTGAAGCTTTCTTT.

There are many counts of this clonotype. The chain joins TRBV12-3 or TRBV12-4 to TRBJ1-2; no clear D gene. The CDR3 extends over 14 amino acids. V lost 8 bases and J 2 bases, leaving 15 bases between the germline ends. The CDR3: CASSRSGLNYGYTF. CDR3 DNA: TGTGCCAGCTCGAGGAGCGGGCTGAACTATGGCTACACCTTC.

This clonotype has more than one count but fewer than ten. The chain has TRBV11-2 and TRBJ2-7; 11 bases are shared with TRBD1. Per germline, CDR1 SGHAT and CDR2 FQNNGV. The CDR3 runs to 14 residues. The trim removed 5 bases at V and 6 bases at J, leaving 6 bases unmatched. Here the CDR3 DNA reads TGTGCCAGCAGCCTTCCGGGGACAGGGGGCGAGCAGTACTTC. This gives the protein CASSLPGTGGEQYF.

This clonotype appeared many times. This sequence joins TRBV2 and TRBJ1-3; maybe TRBD1 (6 bases). Deletions cut 6 bases from V and 8 bases from J, with 20 bases between. CDR1 is SNHLY and CDR2 is FYNNEI in the germline V gene. The CDR3 is made up of 15 amino acids. The CDR3 here is CASSFEVQGRDTIYF. CDR3 DNA sequence: TGTGCCAGCAGCTTCGAAGTACAGGGACGGGACACCATATATTTT.

The V gene is TRBV6-2 or TRBV6-3, the J gene TRBJ2-5; no definite D call. CDR1 MNHEY and CDR2 SVGEGT come from the germline V gene. V lost 2 bases to trimming and J lost 5 bases, with 9 bases between them. The CDR3 extends over 13 amino acids. CDR3 loop: CASSYTERETQYF. CDR3 coding DNA: TGTGCCAGCAGTTACACAGAAAGGGAGACCCAGTACTTC.

The table lists this clonotype with many counts. This chain joins TRBV10-3 and TRBJ1-6; D possibly corresponds to TRBD1 (6 bases). Trimming removed 4 bases from V and 8 bases from J, with 21 bases in between. The CDR3 length is 17 residues. Germline CDR1 is ENHRY and CDR2 is SYGVKD. The CDR3 DNA reads as TGTGCCATCAGTGGATCGACAGGCGTCAGGGGTTATTCACCCCTCCACTTT. Its protein product is CAISGSTGVRGYSPLHF.

The sample holds a few counts of this clonotype. This chain uses TRBV9 with TRBJ2-7; D gene uncertain. CDR1 is SGDLS, CDR2 YYNGEE, per germline. V was shortened by 2 bases and J by 1 base, with 10 bases between the two germline ends. CDR3 length: 14 amino acids. The CDR3 nucleotides are TGTGCCAGCAGCGTGTTGTCGGAGTCCTACGAGCAGTACTTC. This translates into CASSVLSESYEQYF.

This clonotype was recorded many times. The V call is TRBV5-1, the J call TRBJ2-4, with unresolved D. The V gene's germline CDR1 is SGHRS and CDR2 YFSETQ. V lost 4 bases, J lost 0 bases, and 17 bases lay in between. The CDR3 consists of 17 residues. The CDR3 protein is CASSPLPLETAKNIQYF. The CDR3 DNA is TGCGCCAGCAGCCCCCTACCGCTCGAGACAGCCAAAAACATTCAGTACTTC.

This clonotype has at least ten counts. V and J are TRBV2 and TRBJ1-2; D remains ambiguous. This CDR3 comprises 13 residues. Germline CDR1 reads SNHLY; CDR2 reads FYNNEI. Trimming took off 7 bases at V and 0 bases at J, with 9 bases between the two ends. The CDR3 DNA sequence: TGTGCCAGCACCGGGCCGTCTAACTATGGCTACACCTTC. Its translation: CASTGPSNYGYTF.

The CDR3 protein is CSATLTGSTSYGYTF. The CDR3 nucleotides read TGCAGTGCTACTTTGACAGGGAGCACCTCCTATGGCTACACCTTC. The V call is TRBV20-1, the J call TRBJ1-2; 7 positions agree with TRBD1. The CDR3 sequence is 15 residues long. Germline trimming cut 4 bases from V and 4 bases from J; bases unmatched to any gene: 12. Germline CDR1 and CDR2: DFQATT and SNEGSKA (reference sequence).

This clonotype was found many times. The chain carries TRBV11-2 and TRBJ1-2, with unresolved D. CDR3 size: 16 residues. From germline, CDR1 is SGHAT and CDR2 FQNNGV. V was trimmed by 3 bases and J by 0 bases, leaving 14 bases between them. The DNA for the CDR3 is TGTGCCAGCAGCTTGTCCTGGAGTTCCCCTAACTATGGCTACACCTTC. It yields the protein CASSLSWSSPNYGYTF.

This clonotype was found many times. The V call is TRBV6-5, the J call TRBJ2-2; D uncertain. The CDR3 contains 12 residues. CDR1 MNHEY and CDR2 SVGAGI come from the germline V gene. Between the trimmed V and J ends, which lost 1 base and 7 bases, there was a span of 4 bases. CDR3 coding DNA: TGTGCCAGCAGTTACTTGGGCGGGGAGCTGTTTTTT. This codes for CASSYLGGELFF.

In this sample, this clonotype turned up many times. The V and J genes are TRBV7-9 and TRBJ1-6; possibly TRBD1 for D (6 bases). Trimming removed 6 bases from V and 10 bases from J, with 16 bases in between. The CDR3 runs 14 residues. Per germline, CDR1 SEHNR and CDR2 FQNEAQ (reference sequence). The CDR3 sequence: CASRTGAAGSPLHF. In DNA form, the CDR3 reads TGTGCCAGCAGGACGGGGGCCGCAGGGTCACCCCTCCACTTT.

This clonotype was detected ten times or more. The genes are TRBV20-1 and TRBJ2-7; D unresolved. Germline V gene lookup returns CDR1 DFQATT and CDR2 SNEGSKA (reference sequence). V was pared by 6 bases and J by 2 bases, with 14 bases between. The CDR3 has 13 residues. CDR3 sequence (DNA): TGCAGTGCGAAACGTCAGGCACCCTACGAGCAGTACTTC. This sequence encodes CSAKRQAPYEQYF.

This clonotype was counted at least ten times. CDR3 sequence: CASSIPPRGTDYGYTF. The CDR3 bases are TGTGCCAGCAGCATCCCCCCCCGCGGGACAGACTATGGCTACACCTTC. The V call is TRBV6-7, the J call TRBJ1-2; TRBD1 matches at 7 bases. TRBV6-7 is an open reading frame, and its role is uncertain. V lost 6 bases, J lost 3 bases, and 13 bases stayed unmatched. This CDR3 comprises 16 residues.

In this sample, this clonotype turned up once. This could be a read error, since a much larger clone is one nucleotide away. Written as DNA, the CDR3 is TGTGCCAGCATGGCAGGCCGGGATGACTACACCTTC. This codes for CASMAGRDDYTF. The chain uses TRBV25-1 and TRBJ1-2; D is undetermined. The length of the CDR3 is 12 residues. V was pared by 7 bases and J by 10 bases, with 16 bases between. Germline assignment: CDR1 MGHDK and CDR2 SYGVNS.

This clonotype was seen only a few times. The genes are TRBV15 and TRBJ1-6; D uncertain. CDR3 size: 18 residues. Trimming cost V 0 bases and J 0 bases, with 12 bases left between them. The germline gives CDR1 LNHNV, CDR2 YYDKDF (reference sequence). The chain's CDR3 is CATSRDGPYASYNSPLHF. CDR3 DNA: TGTGCCACCAGCAGAGATGGACCCTACGCCTCCTATAATTCACCCCTCCACTTT.

In its sample, this clonotype was seen a few times. One end of the junction varies from germline; a read error may be responsible. The rearrangement links TRBV28 to TRBJ2-2; 12 nucleotides line up with TRBD1. CDR1 is MDHEN, CDR2 SYDVKM, per germline. The CDR3 totals 16 residues. CDR3 coding DNA: TGTGCCAGCACTTTACCGGGACAGGGGGCTGCCGGGGAGCTGTTTTTT. This encodes CASTLPGQGAAGELFF.

This clonotype was found a few times. V gene TRBV12-3 or TRBV12-4 combines with J gene TRBJ1-2, with 9 bases aligning to TRBD1. The CDR3 sequence is 14 residues long. V shed 5 bases and J 8 bases; nucleotides not matched to a gene: 9. CDR3 residues: CASSAKQGAPGYTF. The DNA of the CDR3 is TGTGCCAGCAGTGCTAAACAGGGGGCGCCCGGCTACACCTTC.

Worth noting for this clonotype: Being one base from a much bigger clone, this may be a read error. This chain uses TRBV20-1 with TRBJ1-5, with TRBD1 matching 8 bases. Germline loops: CDR1 DFQATT, CDR2 SNEGSKA (reference sequence). This CDR3 is built from 15 residues. DNA for the CDR3: TGCAGTGCTAGGATGGTACAGGGGGTTAATCAGCCCCAGGATTTT. It codes for CSARMVQGVNQPQDF.

About this clonotype itself: This could be a read error, since a much larger clone is one nucleotide away. This rearrangement joins TRBV30 to TRBJ1-1; 8 bases map to TRBD1. Germline-derived CDR1 and CDR2 are GTSNPN and SVGIG (reference sequence). The CDR3 runs to 13 residues. Trimming cost V 3 bases and J 0 bases; bases outside gene matches: 0. The CDR3 reads CAWRGQVNTEAFF. The CDR3 coding sequence is TGTGCCTGGAGGGGACAGGTGAACACTGAAGCTTTCTTT.

The chain is built from TRBV5-1 and TRBJ1-1; no reliable D call. The V end lost 4 bases, the J end lost 6 bases, and 16 bases lay between the germline ends. CDR3 length: 14 amino acids. CDR1 SGHRS and CDR2 YFSETQ come from the germline V gene. Here the CDR3 DNA reads TGCGCCAGCAGCCTCTCAAAGGTGGGTCCTGAAGCTTTCTTT. Its protein is CASSLSKVGPEAFF.

This clonotype was detected ten times or more. V gene TRBV27 combines with J gene TRBJ2-2; D is possibly TRBD2 (6 bases). This CDR3 is 15 amino acids long. Germline CDR1 reads MNHEY; CDR2 reads SMNVEV (reference sequence). The V gene lost 7 bases and the J gene lost 6 bases, with 18 bases spanning the gap. The CDR3 reads CASMGGAVRAGELFF. CDR3 sequence (DNA): TGTGCCAGCATGGGCGGGGCCGTTCGGGCCGGGGAGCTGTTTTTT.